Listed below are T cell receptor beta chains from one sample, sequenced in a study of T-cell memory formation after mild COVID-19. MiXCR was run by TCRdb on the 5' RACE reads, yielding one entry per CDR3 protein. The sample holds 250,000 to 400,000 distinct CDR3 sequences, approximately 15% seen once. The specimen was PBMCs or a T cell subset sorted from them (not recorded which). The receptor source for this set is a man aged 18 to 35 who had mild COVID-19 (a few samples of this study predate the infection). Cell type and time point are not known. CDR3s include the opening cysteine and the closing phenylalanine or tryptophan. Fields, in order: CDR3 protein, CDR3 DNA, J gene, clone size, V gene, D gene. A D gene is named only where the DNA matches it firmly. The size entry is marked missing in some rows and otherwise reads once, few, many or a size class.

cdr3_aa: CASSLEGNPLHF
cdr3_nt: TGTGCCAGCAGCCTAGAGGGGAATCCCCTCCACTTT
j_call: TRBJ1-6
clone_size: few
v_call: TRBV5-6
d_call: NA

cdr3_aa: CASSLVRGINQPQHF
cdr3_nt: TGTGCCAGCAGCTTGGTCCGGGGGATTAATCAGCCCCAGCATTTT
j_call: TRBJ1-5
clone_size: few
v_call: TRBV7-2
d_call: NA

cdr3_aa: CAIRMGLAGVNTGELFF
cdr3_nt: TGTGCCATCAGGATGGGACTAGCGGGGGTAAACACCGGGGAGCTGTTTTTT
j_call: TRBJ2-2
clone_size: few
v_call: TRBV10-3
d_call: TRBD2

cdr3_aa: CASRPDQGTDTQYF
cdr3_nt: TGTGCCAGCAGACCAGACCAGGGAACGGATACGCAGTATTTT
j_call: TRBJ2-3
clone_size: many
v_call: TRBV7-9
d_call: NA

cdr3_aa: CASSPRQLNSGANVLTF
cdr3_nt: TGTGCCAGCTCACCACGCCAGCTTAACTCTGGGGCCAACGTCCTGACTTTC
j_call: TRBJ2-6
clone_size: many
v_call: TRBV18
d_call: NA

cdr3_aa: CASSFRTGWGETQYF
cdr3_nt: TGTGCCAGCAGCTTCCGGACAGGGTGGGGCGAGACCCAGTACTTC
j_call: TRBJ2-5
clone_size: NA
v_call: TRBV7-3
d_call: TRBD1

cdr3_aa: CASTRLAGLSTDTQYF
cdr3_nt: TGTGCCAGCACCAGACTAGCGGGGCTCTCCACAGATACGCAGTATTTT
j_call: TRBJ2-3
clone_size: NA
v_call: TRBV7-9
d_call: TRBD2

cdr3_aa: CAIRTLTKAGRGTEAFF
cdr3_nt: TGTGCCATCAGAACCCTGACAAAGGCAGGGCGCGGCACTGAAGCTTTCTTT
j_call: TRBJ1-1
clone_size: few
v_call: TRBV10-3
d_call: NA

cdr3_aa: CASRPGWTEAFF
cdr3_nt: TGTGCCAGCAGGCCCGGGTGGACTGAAGCTTTCTTT
j_call: TRBJ1-1
clone_size: NA
v_call: TRBV6-2/TRBV6-3
d_call: NA

cdr3_aa: CASTPAPGAGQGFYEQYF
cdr3_nt: TGTGCCAGCACTCCGGCCCCGGGGGCGGGACAGGGCTTCTACGAGCAGTACTTC
j_call: TRBJ2-7
clone_size: few
v_call: TRBV6-1
d_call: TRBD1

cdr3_aa: CASFPEAGRTDTQYF
cdr3_nt: TGCGCCAGCTTTCCCGAGGCGGGTAGGACAGATACGCAGTATTTT
j_call: TRBJ2-3
clone_size: NA
v_call: TRBV5-1
d_call: NA

cdr3_aa: CASSFLAGDTDTQYF
cdr3_nt: TGCGCCAGCAGCTTCTTAGCGGGGGACACAGATACGCAGTATTTT
j_call: TRBJ2-3
clone_size: NA
v_call: TRBV5-1
d_call: TRBD2

cdr3_aa: CASSPRRGLDNEQFF
cdr3_nt: TGTGCCAGCAGCCCGAGAAGGGGACTAGACAATGAGCAGTTCTTC
j_call: TRBJ2-1
clone_size: NA
v_call: TRBV7-6
d_call: TRBD2

cdr3_aa: CASRVRDKAYGELFF
cdr3_nt: TGTGCCAGCAGGGTCCGGGACAAGGCCTACGGGGAGCTGTTTTTT
j_call: TRBJ2-2
clone_size: few
v_call: TRBV12-3/TRBV12-4
d_call: NA

cdr3_aa: CASSPLRSGQQETQYF
cdr3_nt: TGTGCCAGCAGCCCTCTCAGGAGTGGGCAGCAAGAGACCCAGTACTTC
j_call: TRBJ2-5
clone_size: NA
v_call: TRBV7-9
d_call: NA

cdr3_aa: CSVVGTGTDTQYF
cdr3_nt: TGCAGCGTTGTTGGGACCGGCACAGATACGCAGTATTTT
j_call: TRBJ2-3
clone_size: NA
v_call: TRBV29-1
d_call: NA

cdr3_aa: CASSLGQVEVGEETQYF
cdr3_nt: TGTGCCAGCAGCTTGGGGCAGGTGGAGGTCGGGGAAGAGACCCAGTACTTC
j_call: TRBJ2-5
clone_size: many
v_call: TRBV11-2
d_call: NA

cdr3_aa: CASSYYPSGQMVIISETQYF
cdr3_nt: TGTGCCAGCAGTTACTACCCTTCGGGACAGATGGTCATTATTTCAGAGACCCAGTACTTC
j_call: TRBJ2-5
clone_size: NA
v_call: TRBV6-6
d_call: TRBD1

cdr3_aa: CASGQGSFETQYF
cdr3_nt: TGTGCCAGCGGGCAGGGAAGCTTTGAGACCCAGTACTTC
j_call: TRBJ2-5
clone_size: few
v_call: TRBV11-2
d_call: NA

cdr3_aa: CASSSRDFLVGGYTF
cdr3_nt: TGTGCCAGCAGCTCCCGCGACTTCTTGGTCGGCGGCTACACCTTC
j_call: TRBJ1-2
clone_size: few
v_call: TRBV7-9
d_call: NA

cdr3_aa: CSAREPVGEQYF
cdr3_nt: TGCAGTGCTAGAGAGCCCGTCGGCGAGCAGTACTTC
j_call: TRBJ2-7
clone_size: NA
v_call: TRBV20-1
d_call: NA

cdr3_aa: CASSPDRGASKNIQYF
cdr3_nt: TGTGCCAGCAGCCCCGACAGGGGGGCAAGCAAAAACATTCAGTACTTC
j_call: TRBJ2-4
clone_size: NA
v_call: TRBV6-5
d_call: TRBD1

cdr3_aa: CASSYAGSGANVLTF
cdr3_nt: TGTGCCAGCAGTTACGCGGGCTCTGGGGCCAACGTCCTGACTTTC
j_call: TRBJ2-6
clone_size: few
v_call: TRBV6-2/TRBV6-3
d_call: NA

cdr3_aa: CASSQDAAGGLTGELFF
cdr3_nt: TGCGCCAGCAGCCAAGACGCGGCGGGGGGGCTTACCGGGGAGCTGTTTTTT
j_call: TRBJ2-2
clone_size: NA
v_call: TRBV4-1
d_call: TRBD2

cdr3_aa: CASSTGQGAHIQYF
cdr3_nt: TGTGCCAGCAGCACTGGACAGGGCGCGCACATTCAGTACTTC
j_call: TRBJ2-4
clone_size: NA
v_call: TRBV5-6
d_call: TRBD1

cdr3_aa: CSAGTPGSSGANVLTF
cdr3_nt: TGCAGCGCCGGGACCCCAGGAAGCTCTGGGGCCAACGTCCTGACTTTC
j_call: TRBJ2-6
clone_size: NA
v_call: TRBV29-1
d_call: NA

cdr3_aa: CASSPSSGGYSDTQYF
cdr3_nt: TGTGCCAGCTCCCCCTCGAGCGGGGGGTATTCCGATACGCAGTATTTT
j_call: TRBJ2-3
clone_size: NA
v_call: TRBV18
d_call: TRBD2

cdr3_aa: CASSQGRSGANVLTF
cdr3_nt: TGCGCCAGCAGCCAAGGGAGGTCTGGGGCCAACGTCCTGACTTTC
j_call: TRBJ2-6
clone_size: few
v_call: TRBV4-3
d_call: NA

cdr3_aa: CASSLGQTGGHGYTF
cdr3_nt: TGTGCCAGCAGTTTAGGACAGACAGGAGGTCATGGCTACACCTTC
j_call: TRBJ1-2
clone_size: NA
v_call: TRBV12-3/TRBV12-4
d_call: NA

cdr3_aa: CASGTGGLTEAFF
cdr3_nt: TGTGCCAGCGGCACAGGGGGATTAACTGAAGCTTTCTTT
j_call: TRBJ1-1
clone_size: few
v_call: TRBV21-1
d_call: NA

cdr3_aa: CASRTRGDEQFF
cdr3_nt: TGTGCCAGCAGGACACGAGGAGATGAGCAGTTCTTC
j_call: TRBJ2-1
clone_size: NA
v_call: TRBV6-6
d_call: NA

cdr3_aa: CASSPPVAGASSGANVLTF
cdr3_nt: TGTGCCAGCAGCCCTCCGGTTGCGGGCGCCTCCTCTGGGGCCAACGTCCTGACTTTC
j_call: TRBJ2-6
clone_size: few
v_call: TRBV4-2
d_call: NA

cdr3_aa: CASSFAYYNEQFF
cdr3_nt: TGTGCCAGCAGCTTCGCCTACTACAATGAGCAGTTCTTC
j_call: TRBJ2-1
clone_size: few
v_call: TRBV7-2
d_call: NA

cdr3_aa: CASSPGMGAYEQYF
cdr3_nt: TGCGCCAGCAGCCCTGGGATGGGAGCCTACGAGCAGTACTTC
j_call: TRBJ2-7
clone_size: NA
v_call: TRBV5-1
d_call: NA

cdr3_aa: CASSYSPWKNTEAFF
cdr3_nt: TGTGCCAGCAGTTACTCGCCTTGGAAGAACACTGAAGCTTTCTTT
j_call: TRBJ1-1
clone_size: many
v_call: TRBV6-5
d_call: NA

cdr3_aa: CASTLAGGSEQFF
cdr3_nt: TGTGCCAGCACTCTAGCGGGGGGAAGTGAGCAGTTCTTC
j_call: TRBJ2-1
clone_size: many
v_call: TRBV6-5
d_call: TRBD2

cdr3_aa: CASSDGGIDTQYF
cdr3_nt: TGTGCCAGCAGTGACGGGGGGATAGATACGCAGTATTTT
j_call: TRBJ2-3
clone_size: NA
v_call: TRBV2
d_call: TRBD2

cdr3_aa: CASRPGSTGELFF
cdr3_nt: TGTGCCAGCAGACCCGGGTCCACCGGGGAGCTGTTTTTT
j_call: TRBJ2-2
clone_size: many
v_call: TRBV7-9
d_call: NA

cdr3_aa: CASSPNHFEQYF
cdr3_nt: TGTGCCAGCAGCCCGAATCACTTTGAGCAGTACTTC
j_call: TRBJ2-7
clone_size: few
v_call: TRBV12-3/TRBV12-4
d_call: NA

cdr3_aa: CASSPQGDGTEAFF
cdr3_nt: TGTGCCAGCTCACCCCAGGGGGACGGGACTGAAGCTTTCTTT
j_call: TRBJ1-1
clone_size: few
v_call: TRBV18
d_call: TRBD1

cdr3_aa: CASSSRQQERGYTF
cdr3_nt: TGTGCCAGCAGCTCCCGACAGCAAGAACGGGGCTACACCTTC
j_call: TRBJ1-2
clone_size: NA
v_call: TRBV7-2
d_call: NA

cdr3_aa: CASSLVATQTGELFF
cdr3_nt: TGTGCCAGCAGCTTAGTTGCGACACAAACCGGGGAGCTGTTTTTT
j_call: TRBJ2-2
clone_size: many
v_call: TRBV7-2
d_call: NA

cdr3_aa: CASRPGTGMGTDTQYF
cdr3_nt: TGTGCCAGCAGACCCGGGACAGGGATGGGCACAGATACGCAGTATTTT
j_call: TRBJ2-3
clone_size: few
v_call: TRBV12-3/TRBV12-4
d_call: TRBD1

cdr3_aa: CASSLVGGQQETQYF
cdr3_nt: TGTGCCAGCAGCTTGGTGGGGGGCCAACAAGAGACCCAGTACTTC
j_call: TRBJ2-5
clone_size: NA
v_call: TRBV5-5
d_call: NA

cdr3_aa: CASRTGTSYNEQFF
cdr3_nt: TGTGCCAGCAGGACAGGGACCTCCTACAATGAGCAGTTCTTC
j_call: TRBJ2-1
clone_size: NA
v_call: TRBV6-6
d_call: TRBD1

cdr3_aa: CSARGDRVNGYTF
cdr3_nt: TGCAGTGCTAGAGGCGACAGGGTAAATGGCTACACCTTC
j_call: TRBJ1-2
clone_size: few
v_call: TRBV20-1
d_call: TRBD1

cdr3_aa: CASSHDRGYGYTF
cdr3_nt: TGCGCCAGCAGCCATGACAGGGGCTATGGCTACACCTTC
j_call: TRBJ1-2
clone_size: few
v_call: TRBV4-3
d_call: TRBD1

cdr3_aa: CASGAPSYNEQFF
cdr3_nt: TGTGCCAGCGGGGCCCCCTCTTACAATGAGCAGTTCTTC
j_call: TRBJ2-1
clone_size: NA
v_call: TRBV12-3/TRBV12-4
d_call: NA

cdr3_aa: CASSPGQGNGLHTGELFF
cdr3_nt: TGTGCCAGCAGTCCCGGGCAGGGTAATGGGCTGCACACCGGGGAGCTGTTTTTT
j_call: TRBJ2-2
clone_size: few
v_call: TRBV7-2
d_call: NA

cdr3_aa: CATSLGRTDTQYF
cdr3_nt: TGTGCCACCAGTCTGGGGCGGACAGATACGCAGTATTTT
j_call: TRBJ2-3
clone_size: few
v_call: TRBV24-1
d_call: NA

cdr3_aa: CASSPRERTGKGETQYF
cdr3_nt: TGTGCCAGCTCACCTCGTGAAAGGACGGGAAAAGGGGAGACCCAGTACTTC
j_call: TRBJ2-5
clone_size: NA
v_call: TRBV18
d_call: NA

cdr3_aa: CASSLFSNTEAFF
cdr3_nt: TGTGCCAGCAGCTTATTCAGTAACACTGAAGCTTTCTTT
j_call: TRBJ1-1
clone_size: NA
v_call: TRBV7-8
d_call: NA

cdr3_aa: CASSHNMGTPGF
cdr3_nt: TGTGCCAGCAGCCATAACATGGGGACCCCGGGCTTC
j_call: TRBJ2-1
clone_size: NA
v_call: TRBV3-1
d_call: NA

cdr3_aa: CSAHDSRDTGAFF
cdr3_nt: TGCAGTGCCCACGACAGCAGGGACACTGGAGCTTTCTTT
j_call: TRBJ1-1
clone_size: once
v_call: TRBV20-1
d_call: NA

cdr3_aa: CASSFGTGIQETQYF
cdr3_nt: TGCGCCAGCAGCTTCGGGACAGGAATACAAGAGACCCAGTACTTC
j_call: TRBJ2-5
clone_size: NA
v_call: TRBV5-1
d_call: TRBD1

cdr3_aa: CASKYSSITEAFF
cdr3_nt: TGCGCCAGCAAGTATAGCTCAATCACTGAAGCTTTCTTT
j_call: TRBJ1-1
clone_size: few
v_call: TRBV5-1
d_call: NA